Each of the 25 T cell receptor beta chains below was sequenced from the same sample in a study of T cells after yellow fever vaccination (dated by TCRdb to about 2019). The sample's treatment or condition label, decoded: live attenuated yellow fever vaccine strain. The library relied on 5' RACE. The run used an Illumina HiSeq 2500. In-frame beta chains were kept once TCRdb had trimmed the public reads at Q25 with fastp and called clones with MiXCR. For every CDR3 protein sequence, its rows merge into one entry that carries the most common genes and DNA. A total of some 320,000 distinct CDR3 sequences appear in this sample, roughly 9.4% of them only once. Together, the top ten hold about a sixth of the sample. Sequencing was performed on PBMCs, taken on the day of the first yellow fever vaccination. Receptors were obtained from a man between 18 and 35 years old who received the YFV17D yellow fever vaccine.

The genes are TRBV7-9 and TRBJ2-7; tentatively, D is TRBD2 (5 bases). CDR3 length: 13 amino acids. Trimming left V 2 bases short and J 6 bases short, with 11 bases between. CDR1 and CDR2 (germline): SEHNR, FQNEAQ (reference sequence). The CDR3 DNA sequence: TGTGCCAGCAGCTTATCCCGGGGATCCGAGCAGTACTTC. Amino acids: CASSLSRGSEQYF.

This clonotype turned up a few times. V and J are TRBV10-3 and TRBJ1-1; no clear D gene. Germline values: CDR1 ENHRY, CDR2 SYGVKD. V was clipped by 10 bases and J by 1 base, with 4 bases between them. This CDR3 is 10 amino acids long. The CDR3 DNA sequence: TGTGCCACCTCGAACACTGAAGCTTTCTTT. Its protein product is CATSNTEAFF.

In its sample, this clonotype was seen a few times. The chain has TRBV5-8 and TRBJ1-4; 8 bases line up with TRBD1. The CDR3 is 17 amino acids. V shed 3 bases and J 2 bases; nucleotides not matched to a gene: 9. The germline V gene has CDR1 SGHTS and CDR2 YDEGEE. The CDR3 sequence is CASSWGQAGVTNEKLFF. The CDR3 coding sequence is TGTGCCAGCAGCTGGGGACAGGCGGGAGTGACTAATGAAAAACTGTTTTTT.

The V gene is TRBV10-3, the J gene TRBJ2-5, with D perhaps given as TRBD1 or TRBD2 (5 bases each). V was shortened by 3 bases and J by 2 bases, with 10 bases between the two germline ends. This CDR3 comprises 14 residues. Per the germline V gene, CDR1 is ENHRY and CDR2 is SYGVKD. CDR3 coding DNA: TGTGCCATCAGTGAACTGTGGGGGCAAGAGACCCAGTACTTC. It encodes CAISELWGQETQYF.

This chain joins TRBV7-9 and TRBJ2-2; no clear D gene. This CDR3 is built from 16 residues. Germline values: CDR1 SEHNR, CDR2 FQNEAQ (reference sequence). V was trimmed by 5 bases and J by 1 base, leaving 14 bases between them. Here the CDR3 DNA reads TGTGCCAGCAGCGCATCTTTAAGGGAGAACACCGGGGAGCTGTTTTTT. Translation: CASSASLRENTGELFF.

Ten or more counts support this clonotype. This CDR3 is CASSLGPYYGYTF. The CDR3 DNA sequence: TGCGCCAGCAGCTTGGGTCCGTACTATGGCTACACCTTC. The gene calls are TRBV5-1 and TRBJ1-2; D ambiguous. CDR1 and CDR2 (germline): SGHRS, YFSETQ. The CDR3 has 13 amino acids. Trimming removed 0 bases at V and 3 bases at J, with 6 bases between.

The table lists this clonotype with many counts. The rearrangement uses TRBV5-1 and TRBJ2-5; tentatively, D is TRBD2 (5 bases). V lost 0 bases, J lost 3 bases, and 9 bases lay in between. Looked up from germline, CDR1 is SGHRS and CDR2 is YFSETQ. CDR3 length: 14 amino acids. The CDR3 DNA sequence: TGCGCCAGCAGCTTGGGGAGGACGAAAGAGACCCAGTACTTC. It yields the protein CASSLGRTKETQYF.

In its sample, this clonotype was seen many times. The gene calls are TRBV20-1 and TRBJ2-1, with 12 bases identical to TRBD2. Germline loops: CDR1 DFQATT, CDR2 SNEGSKA (reference sequence). CDR3 length equals 14 residues. V shed 5 bases, J shed 9 bases, and the junction held 8 bases outside the gene matches. CDR3 in DNA: TGCAGTGCTGACGCTAGCGGGGGGGCGTCTGAGCAGTTCTTC. Translation: CSADASGGASEQFF.

This clonotype occurred many times. The chain couples TRBV27 to TRBJ1-1; 7 bases map to TRBD1. V lost 3 bases to trimming and J lost 4 bases; unmatched junction nucleotides: 2. CDR3 length equals 13 residues. Germline V gene lookup returns CDR1 MNHEY and CDR2 SMNVEV (reference sequence). The CDR3 is CASSFRDSTEAFF. The CDR3 DNA is TGTGCCAGCAGTTTCCGGGACAGCACTGAAGCTTTCTTT.

There are a few counts of this clonotype. The gene calls are TRBV7-2 and TRBJ2-5, with 8 bases identical to TRBD1. The CDR3 contains 14 residues. Germline V gene data show CDR1 as SGHTA and CDR2 as FQGNSA. Losses at the gene ends were 7 bases for V and 5 bases for J; bases not matched to a gene: 9. The CDR3 is CASTKDRAGETQYF. As DNA, the CDR3 is TGTGCCAGCACCAAGGACAGGGCTGGGGAGACCCAGTACTTC.

The chain recombines TRBV19 with TRBJ2-7, with 7 bases fitting TRBD1. The CDR3 runs to 14 residues. CDR1 is LNHDA, CDR2 SQIVND, per germline (reference sequence). V lost 5 bases and J lost 3; bases outside the gene matches: 7. The CDR3 bases are TGTGCCAGTAGTGCGGCAGGGACAGACTACGAGCAGTACTTC. This encodes CASSAAGTDYEQYF.

This clonotype was observed a few times. The chain uses TRBV5-1 and TRBJ2-1; 10 positions agree with TRBD2. CDR1 is SGHRS, CDR2 YFSETQ, per germline. This CDR3 is 13 amino acids long. Unmatched junction bases numbered 3, after V lost 7 bases and J lost 5 bases. The CDR3 nucleotides read TGCGCCAGCCAGCGGGGGGGGGACAATGAGCAGTTCTTC. Protein sequence: CASQRGGDNEQFF.

There are many counts of this clonotype. J is TRBJ1-4 and V is TRBV20-1; D unresolved. The V end was cut by 6 bases, the J end by 10 bases, with 18 bases between. The germline CDR1 and CDR2 sequences are DFQATT and SNEGSKA (reference sequence). This CDR3 region has 13 residues. The CDR3 here is CSAEPQVIGKLFF. DNA for the CDR3: TGCAGTGCCGAACCCCAGGTCATTGGAAAACTGTTTTTT.

The CDR3 coding sequence is TGTGCCAGCAGTACGGGACTACCCGTCTCCGAGCAGTACGTC. Amino acids: CASSTGLPVSEQYV. V is TRBV6-1 and J is TRBJ2-7; the match to TRBD2 covers 7 bases. The CDR3 has 14 residues. Germline values: CDR1 MNHNS, CDR2 SASEGT. The V gene end was trimmed by 5 bases and the J gene end by 6 bases; junction bases not matched to a gene: 10.

This clonotype turned up a few times. The chain has TRBV5-4 and TRBJ2-7, with 9 bases matching TRBD2. This CDR3 comprises 15 residues. From germline, CDR1 is SGHNT and CDR2 YYREEE (reference sequence). Trimming cost V 4 bases and J 2 bases; bases outside gene matches: 7. Here the CDR3 reads CASSKLAGGAYEQYF. CDR3 nucleotide sequence: TGTGCCAGCAGCAAACTGGCGGGGGGGGCCTACGAGCAGTACTTC. The whole variable domain, remainder taken from reference TRBV5-4 and TRBJ2-7, is ETGVTQSPTHLIKTRGQQVTLRCSSQSGHNTVSWYQQALGQGPQFIFQYYREEENGRGNFPPRFSGLQFPNYSSELNVNALELDDSALYLCASSKLAGGAYEQYFGPGTRLTVT.

This clonotype was seen more than once but under ten times. The chain couples TRBV6-5 to TRBJ2-1, with TRBD2 as a possible D gene (6 bases). The germline V gene encodes CDR1 MNHEY and CDR2 SVGAGI. Trimming removed 2 bases at V and 7 bases at J, with 15 bases between. This CDR3 has 15 residues. CDR3 nucleotides: TGTGCCAGCAGTTACGCGGAGCGGGTGGGAAATGAGCAGTTCTTC. Its translation is CASSYAERVGNEQFF.

V is TRBV5-4 and J is TRBJ1-5, with D possibly TRBD1 on 5 matching bases. The V end was cut by 5 bases, the J end by 8 bases, with 20 bases between. The CDR3 is made up of 15 amino acids. Germline V lookup: CDR1 SGHNT, CDR2 YYREEE (reference sequence). CDR3 coding DNA: TGTGCCAGCAGTAGAGTTTTAGGCGCGGGGGAGCCCCAGCATTTT. Protein product: CASSRVLGAGEPQHF.

This clonotype was detected only a few times. The chain employs TRBV11-2 and TRBJ2-6, with TRBD1 matching over 8 bases. The CDR3 consists of 18 residues. Germline V gene lookup returns CDR1 SGHAT and CDR2 FQNNGV. Unmatched junction bases numbered 15, after V lost 5 bases and J lost 6 bases. CDR3 region: CASSRLSRGLYPANVLTF. In DNA form, the CDR3 reads TGTGCCAGCAGCCGTCTTTCCAGGGGGCTCTATCCGGCCAACGTCCTGACTTTC. Full variable domain (outside the CDR3, taken from reference TRBV11-2 and TRBJ2-6): EAGVAQSPRYKIIEKRQSVAFWCNPISGHATLYWYQQILGQGPKLLIQFQNNGVVDDSQLPKDRFSAERLKGVDSTLKIQPAKLEDSAVYLCASSRLSRGLYPANVLTFGAGSRLTVL.

The chain links TRBV6-5 to TRBJ2-6; 12 bases agree with TRBD2. Germline trimming cut 0 bases from V and 2 bases from J; bases unmatched to any gene: 5. Germline V CDR1 and CDR2: MNHEY, SVGAGI. This CDR3 contains 19 residues. The CDR3 DNA reads TGTGCCAGCAGTTACTCCGGGCTAGCGGGGGGGCCTGGGGCCAACGTCCTGACTTTC. Translation gives CASSYSGLAGGPGANVLTF.

This clonotype was counted only a few times. The gene calls are TRBV27 and TRBJ2-7; weak D call: TRBD1 (5 bases). The germline V gene encodes CDR1 MNHEY and CDR2 SMNVEV (reference sequence). The CDR3 spans 13 residues. The germline V and J ends were trimmed by 10 bases and 0 bases, with 13 bases remaining between them. The CDR3 loop is CATQAQGSYEQYV. The CDR3 region has the DNA TGTGCCACCCAGGCCCAGGGCTCCTACGAGCAGTACGTC.

In its sample, this clonotype was seen a few times. This chain links TRBV20-1 with TRBJ2-7; 8 positions match TRBD2. After removal of 3 bases from V and 1 base from J, the junction contained 11 bases not matched to a gene. Germline V gene sequence: CDR1 DFQATT, CDR2 SNEGSKA (reference sequence). The CDR3 contains 16 residues. The CDR3 coding sequence is TGCAGTGCTAGGAGCTCTAAGCGGGGGTGGTCCTACGAGCAGTACGTC. It specifies CSARSSKRGWSYEQYV.

This clonotype was found many times. V is TRBV20-1 and J is TRBJ2-1, with D possibly being TRBD1 (5 bases). V was pared by 3 bases and J by 6 bases, with 15 bases between. The CDR3 has 14 amino acids. Germline V gives CDR1 DFQATT, CDR2 SNEGSKA (reference sequence). The CDR3 loop reads CSASRQGFLNEQFF. Written as DNA, the CDR3 is TGCAGTGCTAGCAGGCAGGGATTTCTCAATGAGCAGTTCTTC.

The chain links TRBV4-2 to TRBJ1-5; tentative D call: TRBD1 (6 bases). Between the trimmed V and J ends, which lost 0 bases and 3 bases, there was a span of 15 bases. This CDR3 is 17 amino acids long. Germline CDR1 is LGHNA and CDR2 is YNFKEQ. The CDR3 DNA reads as TGTGCCAGCAGCCAAGATGGAGGGGGACGGAACAATCAGCCCCAGCATTTT. Residues: CASSQDGGGRNNQPQHF.

This clonotype was seen ten or more times. The chain carries TRBV6-1 and TRBJ2-1, with 11 bases aligning to TRBD2. The V and J ends lost 6 bases and 6 bases, in that order; junction bases with no gene match: 4. This CDR3 is 14 amino acids long. Per the germline V gene, CDR1 is MNHNS and CDR2 is SASEGT. Here the CDR3 reads CASRLGLAANEQFF. The CDR3 DNA is TGTGCCAGCAGACTGGGACTAGCGGCCAATGAGCAGTTCTTC.

Only one count was recorded for this clonotype. This CDR3 is missing its conserved last phenylalanine or tryptophan, likely due to a read error. This sequence joins TRBV5-1 and TRBJ1-1; D perhaps matches TRBD1 (6 bases). Trimming left V 1 base short and J 1 base short, with 8 bases between. This CDR3 is 14 amino acids long. The germline V gene encodes CDR1 SGHRS and CDR2 YFSETQ. The CDR3 DNA follows: TGCGCCAGCAGCTTGATACAGGGGAACACTGAAGCTTTCCTT. It is translated as CASSLIQGNTEAFL.